Shown below are 31 T cell receptor beta chains from a single sample sequenced in a study of OX40 agonist ivuxolimab in advanced cancers. Generated by immunoSEQ multiplex PCR, the TCRdb table keeps only in-frame clones and is missing some. Found here are about 22,000 clones, roughly four fifths of them singletons; the top ten hold roughly 29%. This specimen was CD4+ or CD8+ T cells sorted from blood, taken in a trial of the OX40 agonist ivuxolimab. All receptors come from an adult with an advanced solid tumor such as melanoma, head and neck, liver or kidney cancer.

The chain combines TRBV27 with TRBJ2-7; 12 nucleotides line up with TRBD2. The germline CDR1 and CDR2 sequences are MNHEY and SMNVEV (reference sequence). The CDR3 sequence is 17 residues long. The J segment lost 4 bases and the V segment lost 4 bases, leaving 11 bases of the junction unmatched. The CDR3 DNA follows: TGTGCCAGCAGTTCGCCCGCTAGCGGGAGGGGAAAATACGAGCAGTACTTC. Amino acid sequence: CASSSPASGRGKYEQYF.

The V gene is TRBV5-1, the J gene TRBJ2-3; TRBD1 or TRBD2 may be the D gene (5 bases each). The germline V gene encodes CDR1 SGHRS and CDR2 YFSETQ. The CDR3 loop spans 15 amino acids. Trimming shortened V by 2 bases and J by 2 bases, and 12 bases separated the two germline ends. The CDR3 sequence: CASSFRDPYTDTQYF. The CDR3 region has the DNA TGCGCCAGCAGCTTCCGGGACCCCTACACAGATACGCAGTATTTT.

CDR3 region: CASSGREKYEQYF. In DNA form, the CDR3 reads TGTGCCAGCAGTGGCCGGGAGAAGTACGAGCAGTACTTC. The chain uses TRBV2 and TRBJ2-7; a possible D gene is TRBD2 (6 bases). The CDR3 has 13 residues. Germline-derived CDR1 and CDR2 are SNHLY and FYNNEI. V shed 4 bases and J shed 4 bases, with 11 bases lying between them.

This clone was seen at least ten times. The V gene is TRBV2, the J gene TRBJ2-2, with D perhaps matching TRBD2 (6 bases). Trimming shortened V by 6 bases and J by 3 bases, and 14 bases separated the two germline ends. The germline V gene has CDR1 SNHLY and CDR2 FYNNEI. The CDR3 extends over 15 amino acids. The CDR3 nucleotides read TGTGCCAGCAGGGACTACTCCTCATACACCGGGGAGCTGTTTTTT. It codes for CASRDYSSYTGELFF.

The chain is built from TRBV11-2 and TRBJ2-7; TRBD2 agrees at 7 bases. Germline V gene sequence: CDR1 SGHAT, CDR2 FQNNGV. The CDR3 runs 15 residues. V gave up 1 base and J gave up 1 base; unmatched junction bases: 4. In DNA form, the CDR3 reads TGTGCCAGCAGCTTAGTGGGAGGGGATTCCTACGAGCAGTACTTC. As protein: CASSLVGGDSYEQYF.

The CDR3 sequence is CAWSVGSGDNEQFF. In DNA, the CDR3 is TGTGCCTGGAGTGTGGGTAGCGGCGACAATGAGCAGTTCTTC. The rearrangement joins TRBV30 to TRBJ2-1; D may be TRBD2 (6 bases). This CDR3 contains 14 residues. Germline V gives CDR1 GTSNPN, CDR2 SVGIG (reference sequence). V lost 0 bases to trimming and J lost 5 bases, with 11 bases between them.

The rearrangement uses TRBV2 and TRBJ2-4; TRBD1 or TRBD2 may be the D gene (5 bases each). V lost 2 bases and J 4 bases, leaving 9 bases between the germline ends. This CDR3 is 14 amino acids long. Looked up from germline, CDR1 is SNHLY and CDR2 is FYNNEI. The CDR3 sequence is CASSEQGVKNIQYF. In nucleotides, the CDR3 is TGTGCCAGCAGTGAACAGGGAGTGAAAAACATTCAGTACTTC.

Of note for this clone: Germline and junction disagree at one end, which may indicate a read error. The J gene is TRBJ2-5, the V gene TRBV7-7; possibly TRBD1 or TRBD2 for D (5 bases each). CDR1 is SSHAT, CDR2 FNYEAQ, per germline (reference sequence). The CDR3 loop spans 13 amino acids. Here the CDR3 DNA reads TGTGCTAGCAGCTTGGGGACCCAAGAGACCCAGTACTTC. It codes for CASSLGTQETQYF. The complete variable domain, with remaining parts taken from reference TRBV7-7 and TRBJ2-5, reads GAGVSQSPRYKVTKRGQDVTLRCDPISSHATLYWYQQALGQGPEFLTYFNYEAQPDKSGLPSDRFSAERPEGSISTLTIQRTEQRDSAMYRCASSLGTQETQYFGPGTRLLVL.

This chain links TRBV4-1 with TRBJ1-6, with D tentatively TRBD1 (5 bases). This CDR3 has 16 residues. Between the trimmed V and J ends, which lost 1 base and 10 bases, there was a span of 17 bases. Germline loops: CDR1 MGHRA, CDR2 YSYEKL. The CDR3 spells CASSQAAGGVGSPLHF. CDR3 DNA: TGCGCCAGCAGCCAAGCCGCGGGGGGGGTAGGCTCACCCCTCCACTTT.

The chain joins TRBV5-1 to TRBJ2-7, with 12 bases that match TRBD2. The V gene end was trimmed by 0 bases and the J gene end by 1 base; junction bases not matched to a gene: 8. The CDR3 totals 18 residues. CDR1 is SGHRS and CDR2 is YFSETQ in the germline V gene. CDR3 in amino acids: CASSLGSSGRALSYEQYF. DNA for the CDR3: TGCGCCAGCAGCTTGGGGTCTAGCGGGAGGGCCTTATCCTACGAGCAGTACTTC.

The CDR3 region has the DNA TGTGCCAGCAGTCGTCAGCTCACCTCCTACGAGCAGTACTTC. Residues: CASSRQLTSYEQYF. The rearrangement links TRBV25-1 to TRBJ2-7; D unclear. Per germline, CDR1 MGHDK and CDR2 SYGVNS. The V end lost 5 bases, the J end lost 0 bases, and 11 bases lay between the germline ends. This CDR3 has 14 amino acids.

The rearrangement joins TRBV7-6 to TRBJ2-5, with 8 bases that match TRBD1. Germline CDR1 SGHVS, CDR2 FNYEAQ. CDR3 size: 16 residues. The V gene end was trimmed by 2 bases and the J gene end by 2 bases; junction bases not matched to a gene: 7. The CDR3 DNA sequence: TGTGCCAGCAGCTTAAGGGCGGGACAGGTACAAGAGACCCAGTACTTC. Encoded protein: CASSLRAGQVQETQYF.

This chain connects TRBV25-1 to TRBJ2-5; no reliable D call. V was cut by 7 bases and J by 5 bases, with 11 bases left in between. The CDR3 loop spans 12 amino acids. Germline loops: CDR1 MGHDK, CDR2 SYGVNS. The CDR3 region has the DNA TGTGCCAGCACCCCTGGTCGGGAGACCCAGTACTTC. Amino acids: CASTPGRETQYF.

The chain couples TRBV7-6 to TRBJ1-2; TRBD1 matches 8 bases. J was trimmed by 7 bases and V by 5 bases; bases with no gene match: 12. Germline lookup yields CDR1 SGHVS and CDR2 FNYEAQ. This CDR3 contains 15 residues. The CDR3 DNA sequence: TGTGCCAGCAGCCCTTCTGGACAGGGACATCGTGGCTACACCTTC. Amino acid sequence: CASSPSGQGHRGYTF.

A few counts support this clone. The chain links TRBV6-1 to TRBJ1-2; no reliable D call. V was pared by 5 bases and J by 4 bases, with 11 bases between. The CDR3 consists of 13 residues. From germline, CDR1 is MNHNS and CDR2 SASEGT. This CDR3 is CASSITESYGYTF. The CDR3 bases are TGTGCCAGCAGTATCACAGAAAGCTATGGCTACACCTTC.

Comments on this clone: The junction departs from the called germline gene at one end, perhaps through a read error. V is TRBV2 and J is TRBJ2-5; 9 bases map to TRBD2. The germline V gene encodes CDR1 SNHLY and CDR2 FYNNEI. The CDR3 spans 13 residues. CDR3 residues: CASSETLAGPWDF. The CDR3, as DNA: TGTGCCAGCAGTGAAACCCTAGCGGGGCCCTGGGACTTC. Complete variable domain (other parts from reference TRBV2 and TRBJ2-5): EPEVTQTPSHQVTQMGQEVILRCVPISNHLYFYWYRQILGQKVEFLVSFYNNEISEKSEIFDDQFSVERPDGSNFTLKIRSTKLEDSAMYFCASSETLAGPWDFGPGTRLLVL.

V and J are TRBV27 and TRBJ2-7; TRBD2 is a possible D gene (6 bases). CDR3 length equals 15 residues. Trimming cost V 3 bases and J 0 bases, with 12 bases left between them. Germline CDR1 is MNHEY and CDR2 is SMNVEV (reference sequence). The CDR3 here is CASSLDYLSSYEQYF. The CDR3 DNA reads as TGTGCCAGCAGTTTGGACTACCTGAGCTCCTACGAGCAGTACTTC.

This sequence joins TRBV4-1 and TRBJ1-1; TRBD1 matches 7 bases. The CDR3 spans 14 residues. Trimming cost V 4 bases and J 5 bases; bases outside gene matches: 7. Germline CDR1 and CDR2: MGHRA and YSYEKL. CDR3 nucleotides: TGCGCCAGCAGCCGCCACAGGGGTGAGACTGAAGCTTTCTTT. As protein: CASSRHRGETEAFF.

The chain is built from TRBV2 and TRBJ2-7; TRBD1 agrees at 9 bases. Trimming at V came to 6 bases and at J to 3 bases, leaving 12 bases not matched to a gene. The CDR3 is 16 residues long. The V gene's germline CDR1 is SNHLY and CDR2 FYNNEI. The CDR3 region has the DNA TGTGCCAGCAGGGGAACAGGGGGCCCCGGTCACTACGAGCAGTACTTC. It codes for CASRGTGGPGHYEQYF.

CDR3 amino acids: CASSRRTGDNQPQHF. In nucleotides, the CDR3 is TGTGCCAGCAGTAGACGGACGGGGGACAATCAGCCCCAGCATTTT. J is TRBJ1-5 and V is TRBV6-1; TRBD1 is a possible D gene (5 bases). This CDR3 spans 15 amino acids. V gave up 5 bases and J gave up 3 bases, with 14 bases separating them. Germline CDR1 reads MNHNS; CDR2 reads SASEGT.

The chain couples TRBV7-6 to TRBJ1-5, with a possible D match to TRBD1 (6 bases). Trimming left V 2 bases short and J 2 bases short, with 16 bases between. The CDR3 has 17 amino acids. The germline V gene encodes CDR1 SGHVS and CDR2 FNYEAQ. The CDR3 region has the DNA TGTGCCAGCAGCTTAAGGCCTCGGGGGCAAGGCAATCAGCCCCAGCATTTT. Its protein product is CASSLRPRGQGNQPQHF.

The chain combines TRBV11-3 with TRBJ2-7; TRBD2 might be the D (6 bases). The V and J ends lost 2 bases and 2 bases respectively, with 13 bases between them. CDR1 is SGHNT and CDR2 is YENEEA in the germline V gene. The CDR3 has 15 amino acids. The DNA of the CDR3 is TGTGCCAGCAGCTTATTAGGTAGCGGAGCCTACGAGCAGTACTTC. Translating gives CASSLLGSGAYEQYF.

In its sample, this clone was seen once. The chain joins TRBV5-5 to TRBJ2-7; D may be TRBD2 (5 bases). Germline V gene data show CDR1 as SGHKS and CDR2 as YYEKEE (reference sequence). V was pared by 3 bases and J by 12 bases, with 19 bases between. The CDR3 sequence is 13 residues long. The CDR3 here is CASSSATGMLMYF. CDR3 DNA: TGTGCCAGCAGCTCGGCTACCGGGATGTTGATGTACTTC.

The V call is TRBV2, the J call TRBJ1-5, with D hard to call. There are 15 residues in the CDR3. Per the germline V gene, CDR1 is SNHLY and CDR2 is FYNNEI. V was cut by 6 bases and J by 0 bases, with 12 bases left in between. The CDR3 loop reads CASSGIGYSNQPQHF. CDR3 coding DNA: TGTGCCAGCAGCGGCATAGGGTATAGCAATCAGCCCCAGCATTTT.

The chain employs TRBV5-4 and TRBJ2-1; the match to TRBD1 covers 8 bases. Trimming took 4 bases from V and 7 from J; bases not matched to a gene: 13. CDR3 size: 16 residues. Germline CDR1 and CDR2: SGHNT and YYREEE (reference sequence). CDR3 in DNA: TGTGCCAGCAGCGCCGCAGGGGGCGTCAAAAGAAATGAGCAGTTCTTC. It yields the protein CASSAAGGVKRNEQFF.

CDR3 DNA: TGTGCCAGTAGTCCTAGGATGGACAGCCGTACCTACGAGCAGTACTTC. Protein: CASSPRMDSRTYEQYF. V gene TRBV19 combines with J gene TRBJ2-7; possible D gene TRBD1, 6 bases. V was trimmed by 5 bases and J by 2 bases, leaving 19 bases between them. This CDR3 has 16 amino acids. Germline V lookup: CDR1 LNHDA, CDR2 SQIVND (reference sequence).

The chain combines TRBV4-1 with TRBJ1-6; the D gene is possibly TRBD1 (5 bases). Trimming took off 2 bases at V and 9 bases at J, with 14 bases between the two ends. Germline assignment: CDR1 MGHRA and CDR2 YSYEKL. The CDR3 has 15 residues. CDR3 nucleotide sequence: TGCGCCAGCAGCCAAAGACAGCGTGACGGTTCACCCCTCCACTTT. This encodes CASSQRQRDGSPLHF.

The rearrangement uses TRBV4-1 and TRBJ2-1; 9 bases map to TRBD2. Germline CDR1 reads MGHRA; CDR2 reads YSYEKL. The ends lost 3 bases at V and 6 bases at J; junction bases unmatched: 9. The CDR3 has 16 amino acids. The CDR3 bases are TGCGCCAGCAGCCAGGAGGCTAGCGGGATTGGCAATGAGCAGTTCTTC. Its translation: CASSQEASGIGNEQFF.

This sequence joins TRBV28 and TRBJ1-4, with D perhaps TRBD1 (5 bases). The length of the CDR3 is 15 residues. Looked up from germline, CDR1 is MDHEN and CDR2 is SYDVKM. Trimming cost V 5 bases and J 8 bases, with 18 bases left between them. The CDR3 DNA reads TGTGCCAGCAGTACGACGGGCTTTTGGGGGGAAAAACTGTTTTTT. It codes for CASSTTGFWGEKLFF.

The rearrangement links TRBV7-9 to TRBJ2-5, with TRBD2 identical over 13 bases. Germline V CDR1 and CDR2: SEHNR, FQNEAQ (reference sequence). The V gene end was trimmed by 5 bases and the J gene end by 4 bases; junction bases not matched to a gene: 10. CDR3 length: 17 amino acids. As DNA, the CDR3 is TGTGCCAGCAGCCGCCGTACTAGCGGGAGGGCGGGAGAGACCCAGTACTTC. Its translation is CASSRRTSGRAGETQYF.

This clone was recorded a few times. The rearrangement joins TRBV2 to TRBJ2-7, with 8 bases lining up with TRBD2. Germline V gene lookup returns CDR1 SNHLY and CDR2 FYNNEI. V was pared by 3 bases and J by 4 bases, with 14 bases of the junction left unmatched. The CDR3 runs 17 residues. The CDR3, as DNA: TGTGCCAGCAGTGAGTGGGGGGAGAGTAGCGGGGTTTACGAGCAGTACTTC. Translated, it gives CASSEWGESSGVYEQYF.